Sequencing of this T cell receptor (beta chain) was carried out in a study of CD8 T cells in Susac syndrome. Study results and limitations: The study conceded that its TCR sequencing and HLA analysis involved relatively few individuals.

This clonotype was recorded only once. The antigen remains undetermined. The CDR3 is made up of 16 amino acids. After removal of 4 bases from V and 4 bases from J, the junction contained 6 bases not matched to a gene. The germline V gene encodes CDR1 KGHDR and CDR2 SFDVKD. Each multiple sclerosis control was a treatment-naive patient with relapsing-remitting disease that was either stable or active. Purification of the CD8+ and CD4+ T cells relied on negative isolation, and TEMRA cells underwent FACS enrichment. An amount of RNA that ranged from roughly 0.45 to 1 ug was reverse transcribed with random hexamers. Amplification of TCR beta CDR3 used immunoSEQ multiplex PCR across 54 Vbeta and 13 Jbeta. Using its own MiXCR run on the immunoSEQ multiplex PCR reads, TCRdb lists one record per CDR3 protein. The sample yields 150,000 to 200,000 distinct CDR3 sequences, approximately 95% seen once.

The clonotype was recovered from a human donor with multiple sclerosis. Sequences were obtained from CD8+ T cells from PBMCs. The genes are TRBV24-1 and TRBJ2-1; 10 nucleotides agree with TRBD2. The CDR3 nucleotides are TGTGCCACCAGTGACCATAGCGGGGGGCCTTACAATGAGCAGTTCTTC. Encoded protein: CATSDHSGGPYNEQFF.